A single sample gave rise to the 27 T cell receptor beta chains below, sequenced in a study of neurological immune-mediated disorders. One entry per CDR3 protein, called by TCRdb with MiXCR from the 5' RACE reads. The sample yields roughly 100,000 distinct CDR3 sequences, roughly 4% seen once. The sample consisted of PBMCs. All receptors derive from a young woman with multiple sclerosis.

The J gene is TRBJ2-2, the V gene TRBV5-1, with D possibly being TRBD1 (6 bases). CDR3 length equals 15 residues. Trimming took 3 bases from V and 2 from J, leaving 11 bases between them. Germline-derived CDR1 and CDR2 are SGHRS and YFSETQ. Here the CDR3 DNA reads TGCGCCAGCAGCTGGTCGGGACAAAACACCGGGGAGCTGTTTTTT. Translated: CASSWSGQNTGELFF.

This clonotype was seen many times. The chain joins TRBV29-1 to TRBJ1-1; D is possibly TRBD1 (5 bases). The V gene's germline CDR1 is SQVTM and CDR2 ANQGSEA. Trimming removed 4 bases from V and 2 bases from J, with 11 bases in between. The CDR3 loop spans 13 amino acids. CDR3 bases: TGCAGCGTTGGGCAGGGCCTTAACACTGAAGCTTTCTTT. Protein: CSVGQGLNTEAFF.

This clonotype was detected many times. The chain uses TRBV7-7 and TRBJ2-1; possibly TRBD1 for D (5 bases). Germline-derived CDR1 and CDR2 are SSHAT and FNYEAQ (reference sequence). Between the trimmed V and J ends, which lost 5 bases and 3 bases, there was a span of 11 bases. This CDR3 has 14 amino acids. The CDR3 spells CASSLSTDYNEQFF. CDR3 nucleotides: TGTGCCAGCAGCCTCTCGACAGACTACAATGAGCAGTTCTTC.

This clonotype was recorded at least ten times. V gene TRBV28 combines with J gene TRBJ2-2; D remains unclear. The CDR3 consists of 15 residues. V was clipped by 5 bases and J by 1 base, with 11 bases between them. CDR1 and CDR2 (germline): MDHEN, SYDVKM. CDR3 in amino acids: CASSPGPRNTGELFF. Written as DNA, the CDR3 is TGTGCCAGCAGTCCTGGCCCGCGGAACACCGGGGAGCTGTTTTTT.

This clonotype has ten or more counts. This chain joins TRBV7-2 and TRBJ1-5; D gene ambiguous. The CDR3 loop spans 13 amino acids. The germline V gene has CDR1 SGHTA and CDR2 FQGNSA. Trimming stripped 1 base from V and 4 bases from J, with 5 bases between. The CDR3 DNA sequence: TGTGCCAGCAGCTTAGTGTCAAATCAGCCCCAGCATTTT. It is translated as CASSLVSNQPQHF.

This clonotype was found many times. The genes are TRBV12-3 or TRBV12-4 and TRBJ1-6; the D is unclear. V was shortened by 6 bases and J by 9 bases, with 9 bases between the two germline ends. The CDR3 is 12 amino acids. CDR3 sequence (DNA): TGTGCCAGCAGCTCCCCGAGTTCACCCCTCCACTTT. It encodes CASSSPSSPLHF.

This clonotype has at least ten counts. The V gene is TRBV5-6, the J gene TRBJ1-6, with 9 bases identical to TRBD1. CDR1 and CDR2 (germline): SGHDT, YYEEEE. Unmatched junction bases numbered 5, after V lost 4 bases and J lost 9 bases. The CDR3 totals 14 residues. In DNA form, the CDR3 reads TGTGCCAGCAGCGTGACAGGGGGGGCTTCACCCCTCCACTTT. Its translation is CASSVTGGASPLHF.

The chain has TRBV6-1 and TRBJ1-5, with D uncertain. Looked up from germline, CDR1 is MNHNS and CDR2 is SASEGT. The CDR3 has 14 amino acids. The ends were cut back, 8 bases at V and 1 base at J, with 12 bases in the middle. The CDR3 DNA follows: TGTGCCAGCGTGGAGCAGGCGAGCAATCAGCCCCAGCATTTT. Its protein is CASVEQASNQPQHF.

This clonotype showed up many times. This rearrangement joins TRBV20-1 to TRBJ1-5, with a tentative D call TRBD1 (5 bases). The germline V gene encodes CDR1 DFQATT and CDR2 SNEGSKA (reference sequence). The CDR3 runs 15 residues. V was clipped by 3 bases and J by 6 bases, with 18 bases between them. The CDR3 spells CSASRERVRTQPQHF. The CDR3 DNA reads TGCAGTGCTAGCAGGGAGAGGGTGAGGACTCAGCCCCAGCATTTT.

This clonotype was counted ten times or more. The rearrangement joins TRBV7-2 to TRBJ2-7; 7 bases align to TRBD2. The junction had 5 bases not matched to a gene; V was cut back by 1 base and J by 2 bases. This CDR3 has 15 amino acids. Germline values: CDR1 SGHTA, CDR2 FQGNSA. The CDR3 protein is CASSLDPLATYEQYF. The CDR3 region has the DNA TGTGCCAGCAGCTTAGACCCACTAGCGACCTACGAGCAGTACTTC.

This clonotype was detected only a few times. The gene calls are TRBV7-8 and TRBJ2-1, with 8 bases lining up with TRBD1. CDR3 length: 15 residues. Per germline, CDR1 SGHVS and CDR2 FQNEAQ. With 5 bases clipped from V and 4 bases from J, the junction kept 7 bases outside the gene matches. CDR3 residues: CASSATRDRYNEQFF. CDR3 DNA: TGTGCCAGCAGCGCAACCCGGGACAGGTACAATGAGCAGTTCTTC.

This clonotype was found many times. V is TRBV27 and J is TRBJ2-3, with 7 bases identical to TRBD2. The CDR3 loop spans 14 amino acids. Looked up from germline, CDR1 is MNHEY and CDR2 is SMNVEV (reference sequence). Trimming removed 6 bases from V and 4 bases from J; junction bases left unmatched: 7. The CDR3 region has the DNA TGTGCCAGCAGGAAAAGCGGGGCGCCAGATACGCAGTATTTT. This translates into CASRKSGAPDTQYF.

This clonotype was seen many times. This rearrangement joins TRBV29-1 to TRBJ2-7; the match to TRBD1 covers 7 bases. CDR1 and CDR2 from the germline V gene are SQVTM and ANQGSEA. The trim removed 4 bases at V and 3 bases at J, leaving 6 bases unmatched. The CDR3 has 13 amino acids. DNA for the CDR3: TGCAGCGTTGCGGGGACAGCGAACTACGAGCAGTACTTC. Translation: CSVAGTANYEQYF.

This clonotype has a count of ten or more. The V gene is TRBV3-1, the J gene TRBJ1-1; D gene ambiguous. From germline, CDR1 is LGHDT and CDR2 YNNKEL (reference sequence). The CDR3 has 15 residues. Trimming shortened V by 0 bases and J by 4 bases, and 12 bases separated the two germline ends. The CDR3 region has the DNA TGTGCCAGCAGCCAAGAGGACCGCGGGTTCACTGAAGCTTTCTTT. Encoded protein: CASSQEDRGFTEAFF.

This clonotype was detected ten times or more. The chain combines TRBV3-1 with TRBJ1-1; D is ambiguous. V was clipped by 0 bases and J by 3 bases, with 8 bases between them. Germline lookup yields CDR1 LGHDT and CDR2 YNNKEL (reference sequence). This CDR3 comprises 14 residues. The DNA of the CDR3 is TGTGCCAGCAGCCAAGATGGCAGACACACTGAAGCTTTCTTT. This sequence encodes CASSQDGRHTEAFF.

This clonotype was counted many times. V is TRBV20-1 and J is TRBJ2-1; no reliable D call. The CDR3 consists of 14 residues. V was pared by 1 base and J by 0 bases, with 7 bases between. Germline CDR1 reads DFQATT; CDR2 reads SNEGSKA (reference sequence). The CDR3 is CSARGDTSYNEQFF. CDR3 bases: TGCAGTGCTAGAGGGGATACCTCCTACAATGAGCAGTTCTTC.

This clonotype was seen at least ten times. CDR3 amino acids: CASSRYSGVGGVNEQYF. In nucleotides, the CDR3 is TGTGCCAGCAGTCGTTATTCAGGGGTAGGGGGCGTCAACGAGCAGTACTTC. The V gene is TRBV5-6, the J gene TRBJ2-7, with TRBD1 matching over 7 bases. V was clipped by 5 bases and J by 5 bases; unmatched bases: 19. The CDR3 is 17 amino acids. Looked up from germline, CDR1 is SGHDT and CDR2 is YYEEEE.

This clonotype was found many times. The genes are TRBV20-1 and TRBJ2-1; TRBD2 is a possible D gene (5 bases). This CDR3 is built from 14 residues. Trimming cost V 0 bases and J 4 bases, with 10 bases left between them. Germline V gene data show CDR1 as DFQATT and CDR2 as SNEGSKA (reference sequence). The CDR3 sequence: CSARDSQRYNEQFF. CDR3 DNA: TGCAGTGCTAGAGATTCCCAGCGGTACAATGAGCAGTTCTTC.

This clonotype was seen repeatedly, ten times or more. V usage is TRBV6-6 and J usage is TRBJ1-5, with D unresolved. In germline, CDR1 is MNHNY, CDR2 SVGAGI (reference sequence). This CDR3 has 13 amino acids. V gave up 2 bases and J gave up 3 bases, with 5 bases separating them. CDR3 sequence reads: CASSYLDNQPQHF. The CDR3 DNA reads TGTGCCAGCAGTTACCTCGACAATCAGCCCCAGCATTTT.

This clonotype was detected ten times or more. This chain links TRBV27 with TRBJ2-1; D may correspond to TRBD1 or TRBD2 (5 bases each). The CDR3 spans 14 residues. V gave up 7 bases and J gave up 10 bases, with 20 bases separating them. CDR1 MNHEY and CDR2 SMNVEV come from the germline V gene (reference sequence). The CDR3 loop is CASTALRGGEEQFF. In DNA form, the CDR3 reads TGTGCCAGCACCGCGCTCCGGGGCGGAGAGGAGCAGTTCTTC.

This clonotype was observed at least ten times. This chain's CDR3 is CASSLVTNSPLHF. The CDR3 DNA reads as TGTGCCAGCAGCTTAGTCACCAATTCACCCCTCCACTTT. The V and J genes are TRBV11-3 and TRBJ1-6, with D uncertain. V was shortened by 1 base and J by 7 bases, with 5 bases between the two germline ends. CDR3 length: 13 amino acids. The germline V gene has CDR1 SGHNT and CDR2 YENEEA.

This clonotype was counted many times. V and J are TRBV20-1 and TRBJ1-6; 7 bases are shared with TRBD1. The length of the CDR3 is 17 residues. V lost 2 bases, J lost 3 bases, and 10 bases stayed unmatched. In germline, CDR1 is DFQATT, CDR2 SNEGSKA (reference sequence). CDR3 sequence (DNA): TGCAGTGCTAGAACGGGGACAGAACTTAACTATAATTCACCCCTCCACTTT. Protein product: CSARTGTELNYNSPLHF.

The chain uses TRBV28 and TRBJ2-7; tentative D call: TRBD2 (5 bases). The length of the CDR3 is 14 residues. The V gene lost 6 bases and the J gene lost 2 bases, with 14 bases spanning the gap. Germline V gene sequence: CDR1 MDHEN, CDR2 SYDVKM. In DNA, the CDR3 is TGTGCCAGCAGAAGCGGACCTTTAACCTACGAGCAGTACTTC. Protein product: CASRSGPLTYEQYF.

This clonotype has a single count. J is TRBJ2-2 and V is TRBV10-3; 11 bases map to TRBD2. CDR1 and CDR2 (germline): ENHRY, SYGVKD. This CDR3 has 18 residues. V was clipped by 6 bases and J by 6 bases; unmatched bases: 15. The CDR3 region has the DNA TGTGCCATCAGGTCCTTACCTCTTAGCGGGAGGGGGTCCGGGGAGCTGTTTTTT. Translated: CAIRSLPLSGRGSGELFF.

This clonotype has ten or more counts. V and J are TRBV12-3 or TRBV12-4 and TRBJ2-5, with D possibly being TRBD1 (6 bases). There are 15 residues in the CDR3. The V gene lost 6 bases and the J gene lost 3 bases, with 17 bases spanning the gap. The CDR3 DNA is TGTGCCAGCAGCTCCCCCCGGACAGCCGAAGAGACCCAGTACTTC. It is translated as CASSSPRTAEETQYF.

Judged by abundance, this clonotype is medium-sized. This rearrangement joins TRBV12-3 or TRBV12-4 to TRBJ1-6; D is uncertain. Trimming removed 7 bases from V and 5 bases from J, with 18 bases in between. The CDR3 runs 16 residues. CDR3 DNA: TGTGCCAGCAAACGGGGTTCCTCAGACGATAATTCACCCCTCCACTTT. This sequence encodes CASKRGSSDDNSPLHF.

The table lists this clonotype with many counts. The rearrangement joins TRBV20-1 to TRBJ1-1, with D hard to call. Germline V gives CDR1 DFQATT, CDR2 SNEGSKA (reference sequence). The CDR3 covers 15 residues. Trimming shortened V by 6 bases and J by 0 bases, and 17 bases separated the two germline ends. The DNA of the CDR3 is TGCAGTGCAAATTTGAGGCAGATCATGAACACTGAAGCTTTCTTT. It codes for CSANLRQIMNTEAFF.